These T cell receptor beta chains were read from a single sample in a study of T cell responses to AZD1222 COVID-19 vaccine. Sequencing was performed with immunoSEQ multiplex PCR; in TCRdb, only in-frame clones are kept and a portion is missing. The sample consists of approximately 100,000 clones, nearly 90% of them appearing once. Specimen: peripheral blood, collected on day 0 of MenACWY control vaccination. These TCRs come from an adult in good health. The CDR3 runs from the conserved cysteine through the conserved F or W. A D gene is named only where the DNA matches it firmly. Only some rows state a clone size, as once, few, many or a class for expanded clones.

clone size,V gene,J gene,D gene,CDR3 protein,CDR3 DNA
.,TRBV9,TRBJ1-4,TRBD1,CASSAGQGHEKLFF,TGTGCCAGCAGCGCGGGACAGGGACATGAAAAACTGTTTTTT
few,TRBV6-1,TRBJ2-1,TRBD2,CASSKGPPSGGKVDYNEQFF,TGTGCCAGCAGTAAAGGACCTCCCAGCGGGGGTAAAGTGGATTACAATGAGCAGTTCTTC
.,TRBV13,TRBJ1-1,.,CASSLAGEAEAFF,TGTGCCAGCAGCTTAGCAGGGGAGGCTGAAGCTTTCTTT
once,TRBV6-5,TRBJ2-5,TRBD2,CASSLSGGALETQYF,TGTGCCAGCAGCTTGAGCGGGGGGGCCTTAGAGACCCAGTACTTC
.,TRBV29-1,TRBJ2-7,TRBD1,CSVVGTGVDEQYF,TGCAGCGTTGTAGGGACAGGGGTGGACGAGCAGTACTTC
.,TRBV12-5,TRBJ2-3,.,CASTIAALTDTQYF,TGTGCTAGTACAATAGCGGCCCTCACAGATACGCAGTATTTT
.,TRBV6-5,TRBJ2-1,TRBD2,CASSYSTSLNEQFF,TGTGCCAGCAGTTACTCGACTAGCTTAAATGAGCAGTTCTTC
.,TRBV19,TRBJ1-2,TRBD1,CASSNRQGNYGYTF,TGTGCCAGTAGTAATCGACAGGGAAACTATGGCTACACCTTC
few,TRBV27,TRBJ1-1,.,CASSLQGGWTEAFF,TGTGCCAGCAGTTTACAGGGAGGCTGGACTGAAGCTTTCTTT
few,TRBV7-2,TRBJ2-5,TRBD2,CASSGTSGGETQYF,TGTGCCAGCAGCGGGACTAGCGGGGGTGAGACCCAGTACTTC
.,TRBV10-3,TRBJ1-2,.,CAISESRQNYYGYTF,TGTGCCATCAGTGAGTCTAGGCAGAACTACTATGGCTACACCTTC
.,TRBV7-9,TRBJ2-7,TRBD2,CASSLGLGGGLSYEQYF,TGTGCCAGCAGCTTAGGGCTAGGCGGGGGGCTTTCCTACGAGCAGTACTTC
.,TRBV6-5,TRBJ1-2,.,CASSTRGPLNYGYTF,TGTGCCAGCAGTACAAGGGGCCCACTGAACTATGGCTACACCTTC
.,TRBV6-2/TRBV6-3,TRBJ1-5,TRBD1,CASSYSRTGLQPQHF,TGTGCCAGCAGTTACTCGAGGACAGGGCTTCAGCCCCAGCATTTT
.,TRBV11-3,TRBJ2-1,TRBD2,CASKAGGSGNEQFF,TGTGCCAGCAAGGCGGGGGGGTCAGGGAATGAGCAGTTCTTC
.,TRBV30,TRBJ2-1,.,CAWSDGGPGEFF,TGTGCCTGGAGTGATGGCGGGCCAGGGGAGTTCTTC